The 23 T cell receptor beta chains below all came from one sample that was sequenced in a study of CD8+ T cells in alopecia areata. Specified treatment: oral pan-JAK inhibitor, 5-10 mg twice daily. cDNA prepared by RNA extraction and subsequent reverse transcription served as the template for sequencing. The protocol was immunoSEQ multiplex PCR, while the TCRdb copy is restricted to in-frame clones and leaves out a portion. The table shows approximately 200,000 clones, with 50% to 60% occurring only once. The starting material was CD4+ T cells sorted from blood, obtained at week 4, from a patient treated with tofacitinib. These receptors were taken from a human donor with alopecia areata.

Of note for this clone: The junction departs from the called germline gene at one end, perhaps through a read error. This chain links TRBV10-3 with TRBJ2-3, with TRBD2 as a possible D gene (7 bases). In germline, CDR1 is ENHRY, CDR2 SYGVKD. This CDR3 has 13 amino acids. Here the CDR3 reads CAISETGGGLFSF. In nucleotides, the CDR3 is TGTGCCATCAGTGAGACTGGCGGGGGCCTCTTTTCTTTT.

The V gene is TRBV19, the J gene TRBJ1-4; tentatively, D is TRBD1 (6 bases). Germline assignment: CDR1 LNHDA and CDR2 SQIVND (reference sequence). CDR3 length: 15 amino acids. With 5 bases removed from V and 6 bases from J, the gap between germline ends came to 16 bases. The DNA for the CDR3 is TGTGCCAGTAGTCCTTCCAGGGGACGAGATGAAAAACTGTTTTTT. Protein sequence: CASSPSRGRDEKLFF.

About this clone itself: The same CDR3 also results from other DNA sequences found in this sample. The chain carries TRBV30 and TRBJ2-7; D is ambiguous. The CDR3 extends over 11 amino acids. CDR1 GTSNPN and CDR2 SVGIG come from the germline V gene (reference sequence). Trimming took off 0 bases at V and 3 bases at J, with 3 bases between the two ends. DNA of the CDR3: TGTGCCTGGAGTGTGGGCTACGAGCAGTACTTC. This gives the protein CAWSVGYEQYF.

V gene TRBV30 combines with J gene TRBJ2-3; the match to TRBD2 covers 7 bases. Trimming took 0 bases from V and 3 from J; bases not matched to a gene: 9. Germline lookup yields CDR1 GTSNPN and CDR2 SVGIG (reference sequence). This CDR3 comprises 16 residues. CDR3 in amino acids: CAWSVGDSGATDTQYF. CDR3 sequence (DNA): TGTGCCTGGAGTGTTGGAGACAGCGGGGCAACAGATACGCAGTATTTT.

The rearrangement uses TRBV4-2 and TRBJ1-2; D remains unclear. Germline-derived CDR1 and CDR2 are LGHNA and YNFKEQ. Trimming shortened V by 0 bases and J by 4 bases, and 12 bases separated the two germline ends. CDR3 length: 15 amino acids. CDR3 nucleotide sequence: TGTGCCAGCAGCCAAGATCCAGTAACCTTCTATGGCTACACCTTC. This translates into CASSQDPVTFYGYTF.

The chain is built from TRBV6-1 and TRBJ2-2; no clear D. CDR1 and CDR2 (germline): MNHNS, SASEGT. Trimming pared 4 bases from V and 1 base from J, leaving 16 bases between. The CDR3 length is 17 residues. CDR3 loop: CASSGSLGHLNTGELFF. The CDR3 DNA reads TGTGCCAGCAGTGGTAGTCTCGGGCACCTGAACACCGGGGAGCTGTTTTTT.

This chain uses TRBV4-2 with TRBJ1-2; 8 bases match TRBD1. Germline-derived CDR1 and CDR2 are LGHNA and YNFKEQ. V shed 3 bases and J 5 bases; nucleotides not matched to a gene: 5. This CDR3 spans 14 amino acids. CDR3 nucleotides: TGTGCCAGCAGCCAGGCAGGGGGCGAGTATGGCTACACCTTC. Translated, it gives CASSQAGGEYGYTF.

This clone was picked up a small number of times. V usage is TRBV7-2 and J usage is TRBJ2-2; D remains unclear. V lost 9 bases and J 3 bases, leaving 17 bases between the germline ends. CDR1 and CDR2 from the germline V gene are SGHTA and FQGNSA. CDR3 size: 15 residues. The CDR3 sequence is CASGQRRADTGELFF. CDR3 bases: TGTGCCAGTGGCCAGCGTAGGGCGGACACCGGGGAGCTGTTTTTT.

This clone has a handful of counts. This chain uses TRBV5-1 with TRBJ1-6; possible D gene TRBD1, 5 bases. CDR3 length: 16 amino acids. Germline V gives CDR1 SGHRS, CDR2 YFSETQ. Trimming stripped 3 bases from V and 6 bases from J, with 16 bases between. In DNA form, the CDR3 reads TGCGCCAGCAGCTCCAGGAGGGGAGACTCTAATTCACCCCTCCACTTT. Amino acid sequence: CASSSRRGDSNSPLHF.

A few counts support this clone. The gene calls are TRBV27 and TRBJ2-2; 7 nucleotides align to TRBD1. The CDR3 is made up of 16 amino acids. V was pared by 5 bases and J by 1 base, with 7 bases of the junction left unmatched. Germline V gene sequence: CDR1 MNHEY, CDR2 SMNVEV (reference sequence). As DNA, the CDR3 is TGTGCCAGCAGTCTCGCACGACAGGGGAACACCGGGGAGCTGTTTTTT. Protein product: CASSLARQGNTGELFF.

The sample holds a few counts of this clone. The gene calls are TRBV29-1 and TRBJ2-1; 7 positions agree with TRBD1. There are 13 residues in the CDR3. Germline V gives CDR1 SQVTM, CDR2 ANQGSEA. Unmatched junction bases numbered 7, after V lost 7 bases and J lost 4 bases. The CDR3: CSAIGTAYNEQFF. CDR3 bases: TGCAGCGCTATCGGGACAGCTTACAATGAGCAGTTCTTC.

This clone was detected only a few times. The chain links TRBV29-1 to TRBJ2-7; the D gene could be TRBD1 or TRBD2 (6 bases each). Germline V gives CDR1 SQVTM, CDR2 ANQGSEA. With 3 bases removed from V and 2 bases from J, the gap between germline ends came to 11 bases. This CDR3 spans 13 amino acids. The CDR3 protein is CSVDDGGPYEQYF. The CDR3 DNA reads as TGCAGCGTTGATGACGGGGGCCCCTACGAGCAGTACTTC.

The chain links TRBV30 to TRBJ1-2; the D is unclear. V dropped 0 bases and J dropped 6 bases, with 20 bases sitting between them. Germline V CDR1 and CDR2: GTSNPN, SVGIG (reference sequence). CDR3 length: 16 amino acids. The CDR3 loop is CAWSVPSGILRDGYTF. CDR3 nucleotides: TGTGCCTGGAGTGTACCCTCGGGGATCTTACGGGATGGCTACACCTTC.

In its sample, this clone was seen a few times. This sequence joins TRBV30 and TRBJ2-5; TRBD1 agrees at 7 bases. The CDR3 runs 14 residues. Germline CDR1 GTSNPN, CDR2 SVGIG (reference sequence). V lost 4 bases, J lost 7 bases, and 12 bases stayed unmatched. The CDR3 DNA sequence: TGTGCCTGGAAAACAGGGGAATTTACTGGGACCCAGTACTTC. Encoded protein: CAWKTGEFTGTQYF.

V is TRBV7-9 and J is TRBJ2-7; D gene uncertain. From germline, CDR1 is SEHNR and CDR2 FQNEAQ (reference sequence). This CDR3 has 10 amino acids. The germline V and J ends were trimmed by 1 base and 5 bases, with 0 bases remaining between them. CDR3 DNA: TGTGCCAGCAGCTTAGACGAGCAGTACTTC. The encoded protein is CASSLDEQYF.

The V call is TRBV7-2, the J call TRBJ1-1, with unresolved D. CDR1 and CDR2 from the germline V gene are SGHTA and FQGNSA. The CDR3 runs 16 residues. Trimming cost V 1 base and J 1 base, with 13 bases left between them. The DNA of the CDR3 is TGTGCCAGCAGCTTAGTAGCTTCGAACAAGAACACTGAAGCTTTCTTT. Translation: CASSLVASNKNTEAFF.

This clone was seen more than once but under ten times. This chain joins TRBV25-1 and TRBJ2-4; the D is unclear. The CDR3 length is 14 residues. CDR1 is MGHDK and CDR2 is SYGVNS in the germline V gene. V dropped 7 bases and J dropped 0 bases, with 10 bases sitting between them. Here the CDR3 reads CASNQNLAKNIQYF. In nucleotides, the CDR3 is TGTGCCAGCAATCAGAACCTAGCCAAAAACATTCAGTACTTC.

This chain joins TRBV29-1 and TRBJ1-1; no clear D gene. Germline CDR1 and CDR2: SQVTM and ANQGSEA. There are 13 residues in the CDR3. Trimming shortened V by 4 bases and J by 0 bases, and 9 bases separated the two germline ends. This CDR3 reads CSVGLVMNTEAFF. CDR3 in DNA: TGCAGCGTTGGCTTGGTCATGAACACTGAAGCTTTCTTT.

The J gene is TRBJ2-2, the V gene TRBV6-5; D is ambiguous. Germline loops: CDR1 MNHEY, CDR2 SVGAGI. The CDR3 runs 14 residues. With 6 bases removed from V and 3 bases from J, the gap between germline ends came to 11 bases. The chain's CDR3 is CASRGYIHTGELFF. DNA for the CDR3: TGTGCCAGCAGGGGTTATATACACACCGGGGAGCTGTTTTTT.

The chain is built from TRBV28 and TRBJ2-5, with TRBD2 identical over 10 bases. The CDR3 is made up of 16 amino acids. V was clipped by 3 bases and J by 1 base; unmatched bases: 5. CDR1 and CDR2 from the germline V gene are MDHEN and SYDVKM. The chain's CDR3 is CASSFQRGGFQETQYF. The CDR3 DNA sequence: TGTGCCAGCAGTTTCCAGCGGGGGGGTTTCCAAGAGACCCAGTACTTC. The full variable domain, completed using reference TRBV28 and TRBJ2-5, is DVKVTQSSRYLVKRTGEKVFLECVQDMDHENMFWYRQDPGLGLRLIYFSYDVKMKEKGDIPEGYSVSREKKERFSLILESASTNQTSMYLCASSFQRGGFQETQYFGPGTRLLVL.

The chain recombines TRBV5-4 with TRBJ1-1; no clear D gene. The ends were cut back, 3 bases at V and 2 bases at J, with 8 bases in the middle. Germline V lookup: CDR1 SGHNT, CDR2 YYREEE (reference sequence). The CDR3 runs to 13 residues. The chain's CDR3 is CASSSAINTEAFF. As DNA, the CDR3 is TGTGCCAGCAGCTCGGCTATAAACACTGAAGCTTTCTTT.

This clone was counted between two and nine times. The chain couples TRBV15 to TRBJ1-2, with D unresolved. Looked up from germline, CDR1 is LNHNV and CDR2 is YYDKDF (reference sequence). CDR3 length: 13 amino acids. Trimming shortened V by 2 bases and J by 1 base, and 5 bases separated the two germline ends. CDR3 sequence reads: CATSRPGNYGYTF. The CDR3 DNA reads TGTGCCACCAGCAGACCGGGTAACTATGGCTACACCTTC.

This sequence joins TRBV5-6 and TRBJ2-1; 7 bases match TRBD1. The CDR3 runs 18 residues. The J segment lost 7 bases and the V segment lost 4 bases, leaving 20 bases of the junction unmatched. Germline V gives CDR1 SGHDT, CDR2 YYEEEE. CDR3 protein: CASSLQFTGTADGNEQFF. CDR3 DNA sequence: TGTGCCAGCAGCCTTCAATTCACCGGGACAGCGGATGGTAATGAGCAGTTCTTC.